This TCR beta chain emerged from a study of blood T cell repertoires in COVID-19. This clone has just a few counts. TCRdb's copy holds only in-frame clones and misses some; the assay was immunoSEQ multiplex PCR. The table lists tens of thousands of clones, over 85% of them singletons. Germline values: CDR1 SGHTA, CDR2 FQGNSA. The CDR3 length is 12 residues. V shed 5 bases and J shed 5 bases, with 9 bases lying between them. The source material was peripheral blood. This TCR came from a man aged 50 or older with acute or convalescent COVID-19. V usage is TRBV7-2 and J usage is TRBJ2-5; D remains unclear. The CDR3 spells CASSPWRETQYF. CDR3 nucleotides: TGTGCCAGCAGCCCCTGGCGGGAGACCCAGTACTTC.